Below are 12 T cell receptor beta chains sequenced from a single sample in a study of T cell responses to AZD1222 COVID-19 vaccine. TCRdb's table, derived via immunoSEQ multiplex PCR, lists solely in-frame clones and lacks some. The top ten clones hold about 8.5% of a sample with 130,000 or so clones, approximately 85% of them seen once. The sequencing here drew on peripheral blood, taken on day 0 of AZD1222 vaccination. Receptors originate from an adult in good health.

The table lists this clone with many counts. The rearrangement links TRBV19 to TRBJ2-2; no firm D call. The CDR3 length is 12 residues. Germline CDR1 reads LNHDA; CDR2 reads SQIVND (reference sequence). Trimming took off 6 bases at V and 7 bases at J, with 9 bases between the two ends. CDR3 sequence (DNA): TGTGCCAGTAGCCTAGTCCACGGGGAGCTGTTTTTT. It codes for CASSLVHGELFF.

A single count supports this clone. The chain uses TRBV5-4 and TRBJ2-1, with no clear D. From germline, CDR1 is SGHNT and CDR2 YYREEE (reference sequence). The ends were cut back, 1 base at V and 6 bases at J, with 5 bases in the middle. This CDR3 has 12 residues. CDR3 sequence (DNA): TGTGCCAGCAGCTTGATTACCAATGAGCAGTTCTTC. This sequence encodes CASSLITNEQFF.

CDR3 amino acids: CASRPTREIRNTIYF. Here the CDR3 DNA reads TGTGCCAGCAGACCTACACGGGAGATTAGAAACACCATATATTTT. The chain employs TRBV3-1 (or the pseudogene TRBV3-2) and TRBJ1-3; D is ambiguous. The CDR3 extends over 15 amino acids. The germline V and J ends were trimmed by 6 bases and 5 bases, with 17 bases remaining between them. Germline assignment: CDR1 LGHDT and CDR2 YNNKEL (reference sequence).

As DNA, the CDR3 is TGTGCCAGCAGCCTTCCCGGGACTAGAAATGAGCAGTTCTTC. Protein product: CASSLPGTRNEQFF. This chain joins TRBV3-1 (or the pseudogene TRBV3-2) and TRBJ2-1; TRBD2 matches 8 bases. This CDR3 is 14 amino acids long. The germline V gene has CDR1 LGHDT and CDR2 YNNKEL (reference sequence). V trimming: 4 bases; J trimming: 7 bases; junction bases outside the gene matches: 6.

CDR3 in amino acids: CASSESETWQFF. As DNA, the CDR3 is TGCGCCAGCAGTGAGTCTGAGACGTGGCAGTTCTTC. The chain employs TRBV10-2 and TRBJ2-1; the D is unclear. There are 12 residues in the CDR3. Germline values: CDR1 WSHSY, CDR2 SAAADI. The ends were cut back, 0 bases at V and 12 bases at J, with 9 bases in the middle.

This chain uses TRBV24-1 with TRBJ2-3, with D maybe TRBD1 (6 bases). V was cut by 5 bases and J by 2 bases, with 13 bases left in between. Germline-derived CDR1 and CDR2 are KGHDR and SFDVKD. The CDR3 contains 15 residues. CDR3 amino acids: CATSGIQGNTDTQYF. The CDR3 region has the DNA TGTGCCACCAGTGGCATACAGGGTAACACAGATACGCAGTATTTT.

The chain combines TRBV6-5 with TRBJ1-1, with a possible D match to TRBD1 (6 bases). CDR1 is MNHEY and CDR2 is SVGAGI in the germline V gene. The V and J ends lost 7 bases and 2 bases respectively, with 17 bases between them. The CDR3 is 15 residues long. CDR3: CASTSSGTPNTEAFF. CDR3 nucleotide sequence: TGTGCCAGCACCTCCTCCGGGACACCTAACACTGAAGCTTTCTTT.

The chain links TRBV7-9 to TRBJ1-6, with a weak D call TRBD1 (6 bases). V lost 3 bases and J 8 bases, leaving 8 bases between the germline ends. The CDR3 loop spans 13 amino acids. Germline CDR1 is SEHNR and CDR2 is FQNEAQ (reference sequence). The chain's CDR3 is CASSLEGDSPLHF. DNA of the CDR3: TGTGCCAGCAGCTTGGAGGGGGATTCACCCCTCCACTTT. Full variable domain (remainder filled in from reference TRBV7-9 and TRBJ1-6): DTGVSQNPRHKITKRGQNVTFRCDPISEHNRLYWYRQTLGQGPEFLTYFQNEAQLEKSRLLSDRFSAERPKGSFSTLEIQRTEQGDSAMYLCASSLEGDSPLHFGNGTRLTVT.

The rearrangement links TRBV7-3 to TRBJ2-3; a possible D gene is TRBD2 (5 bases). V was trimmed by 2 bases and J by 2 bases, leaving 11 bases between them. In germline, CDR1 is SGHTA, CDR2 FQGTGA. The CDR3 extends over 15 amino acids. CDR3 region: CASSLASLNTDTQYF. The CDR3 DNA reads TGTGCCAGCAGCTTAGCTAGCCTCAACACAGATACGCAGTATTTT.

This sequence joins TRBV11-1 and TRBJ1-1; 7 bases match TRBD1. The CDR3 is made up of 16 amino acids. Germline CDR1 reads SGHAT; CDR2 reads FQDESV (reference sequence). V lost 4 bases and J lost 1; bases outside the gene matches: 9. CDR3 in amino acids: CASSSYRGPRNTEAFF. CDR3 coding DNA: TGTGCCAGCAGCTCCTACAGGGGCCCTCGGAACACTGAAGCTTTCTTT.

The J gene is TRBJ1-2, the V gene TRBV10-3, with D possibly TRBD1 on 5 matching bases. Trimming removed 3 bases at V and 1 base at J, with 9 bases between. The germline gives CDR1 ENHRY, CDR2 SYGVKD. CDR3 length: 14 residues. CDR3 sequence reads: CAISERDRNYGYTF. CDR3 nucleotides: TGTGCCATCAGTGAAAGGGACCGTAACTATGGCTACACCTTC.

This clone came up once. The rearrangement uses TRBV24-1 and TRBJ1-2, with a possible D match to TRBD1 (5 bases). The CDR3 is made up of 12 amino acids. Trimming took 5 bases from V and 9 from J, leaving 12 bases between them. CDR1 and CDR2 (germline): KGHDR, SFDVKD. The CDR3 region is CATSVSEGRYTF. CDR3 nucleotide sequence: TGTGCCACCAGTGTATCGGAGGGGCGCTACACCTTC.